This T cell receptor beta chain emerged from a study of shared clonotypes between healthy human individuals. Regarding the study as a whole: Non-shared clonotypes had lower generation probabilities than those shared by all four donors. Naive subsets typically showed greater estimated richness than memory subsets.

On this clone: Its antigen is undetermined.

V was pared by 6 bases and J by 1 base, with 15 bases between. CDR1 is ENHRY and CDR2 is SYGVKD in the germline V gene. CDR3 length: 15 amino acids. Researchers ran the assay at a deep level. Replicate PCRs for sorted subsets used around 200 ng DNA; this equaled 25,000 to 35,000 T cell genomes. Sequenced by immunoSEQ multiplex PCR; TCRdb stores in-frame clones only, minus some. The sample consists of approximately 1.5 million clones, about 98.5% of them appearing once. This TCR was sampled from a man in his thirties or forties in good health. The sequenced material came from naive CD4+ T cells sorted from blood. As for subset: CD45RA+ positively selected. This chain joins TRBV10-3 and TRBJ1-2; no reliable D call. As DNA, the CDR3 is TGTGCCATCAGAAGTAGGACGGATTTTAACTATGGCTACACCTTC. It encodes CAIRSRTDFNYGYTF.